Below, 22 T cell receptor beta chains from the same sample are listed, as sequenced in a study of metastatic and nonmetastatic thyroid tumors. Thyroid surgery took place with no prior treatment in any patient. Using MiXCR, TCRdb re-called clones from the PCR reads. The profile shows about 40,000 clones, about 16% of them singletons. Sequencing input: blood. These receptor sequences come from a female donor with papillary thyroid cancer or a benign thyroid nodule (not recorded which). Some clones in this sample may be carry-over from other donors' samples.

This clone was seen many times. The chain recombines TRBV2 with TRBJ2-5; perhaps TRBD2 as D (5 bases). Trimming shortened V by 6 bases and J by 2 bases, and 13 bases separated the two germline ends. Germline V gives CDR1 SNHLY, CDR2 FYNNEI. CDR3 length equals 14 residues. Here the CDR3 DNA reads TGTGCCAGCAGCGCGCTGACTATGCAAGAGACCCAGTACTTC. It encodes CASSALTMQETQYF.

This clone was observed a handful of times. The gene calls are TRBV28 and TRBJ1-2; no firm D call. The CDR3 consists of 16 residues. Trimming cost V 7 bases and J 2 bases, with 20 bases left between them. The germline V gene has CDR1 MDHEN and CDR2 SYDVKM. DNA of the CDR3: TGTGCCAGCATCCCTCCGGTGAGGCAGGCGAACTATGGCTACACCTTC. Its protein product is CASIPPVRQANYGYTF.

This clone was seen repeatedly, ten times or more. Written as DNA, the CDR3 is TGTGCCATCAGTGAGGCTAGAGAGAACTATGGCTACACCTTC. Translated: CAISEARENYGYTF. The V gene is TRBV10-3, the J gene TRBJ1-2; the D is unclear. CDR1 and CDR2 from the germline V gene are ENHRY and SYGVKD. The CDR3 loop spans 14 amino acids. V lost 2 bases, J lost 2 bases, and 9 bases lay in between.

Notes on this clone: Other DNA sequences in this sample translate to the same CDR3. The J gene is TRBJ2-7, the V gene TRBV27; D ambiguous. V lost 10 bases to trimming and J lost 2 bases, with 15 bases between them. The CDR3 covers 13 residues. Per germline, CDR1 MNHEY and CDR2 SMNVEV (reference sequence). For the CDR3, the DNA is TGTGCCACTTCTAGTGGTAGGGCCTACGAGCAGTACTTC. Its translation: CATSSGRAYEQYF.

Ten or more counts support this clone. The chain joins TRBV20-1 to TRBJ1-2; unclear D gene. The CDR3 consists of 13 residues. The V end was cut by 0 bases, the J end by 3 bases, with 8 bases between. Germline CDR1 reads DFQATT; CDR2 reads SNEGSKA (reference sequence). The CDR3 nucleotides are TGCAGTGCTAGAGATCCGGCAGACTATGGCTACACCTTC. It translates to CSARDPADYGYTF.

As regards this clone: Its ends do not fully match the called genes, so a read error is possible. This sample also contains other DNA sequences that code for the same CDR3. V usage is TRBV3-1 and J usage is TRBJ2-3; 10 nucleotides match TRBD1. This CDR3 is built from 16 residues. Germline assignment: CDR1 LGHDT and CDR2 YNNKEL (reference sequence). The CDR3 is CASSQDPGQGPDTQYF. For the CDR3, the DNA is TGCGCCAGCAGCCAAGATCCGGGACAGGGGCCAGATACCCAGTATTTT.

This clone occurred many times. V is TRBV10-3 and J is TRBJ2-1; 11 nucleotides line up with TRBD1. The CDR3 is 18 residues long. Losses at the gene ends were 5 bases for V and 6 bases for J; bases not matched to a gene: 15. CDR1 and CDR2 (germline): ENHRY, SYGVKD. The chain's CDR3 is CAISPASGTGGLGNEQFF. The DNA for the CDR3 is TGTGCCATCAGTCCCGCGAGCGGGACAGGGGGACTTGGCAATGAGCAGTTCTTC.

This chain uses TRBV30 with TRBJ1-5; 8 bases agree with TRBD1. The CDR3 contains 16 residues. The V segment lost 1 base and the J segment 1 base; nucleotides outside the gene matches: 6. Germline V gene lookup returns CDR1 GTSNPN and CDR2 SVGIG (reference sequence). The CDR3 region is CAWSATGGESNQPQHF. The CDR3 bases are TGTGCCTGGAGTGCAACAGGGGGAGAGAGCAATCAGCCCCAGCATTTT.

This clone appeared many times. The chain joins TRBV20-1 to TRBJ2-3; D is undetermined. The CDR3 is 12 residues long. Germline V gives CDR1 DFQATT, CDR2 SNEGSKA (reference sequence). Trimming pared 3 bases from V and 3 bases from J, leaving 7 bases between. The CDR3 DNA reads TGCAGTGCTAGTGAAGGGACAGATACGCAGTATTTT. Translated: CSASEGTDTQYF.

A remark on this clone: This may be a read error, as it is one base from a much larger clone. The chain joins TRBV20-1 to TRBJ1-4; the D gene is possibly TRBD1 (6 bases). With 3 bases removed from V and 5 bases from J, the gap between germline ends came to 16 bases. The germline V gene has CDR1 DFQATT and CDR2 SNEGSKA (reference sequence). This CDR3 comprises 15 residues. The CDR3 region is CSASEGGNPNEKLFF. The CDR3 DNA is TGCAGTGCTAGTGAAGGGGGGAATCCAAATGAAAAACTGTTTTTT.

This clone appeared many times. The chain couples TRBV6-2 or TRBV6-3 to TRBJ1-5, with D uncertain. Germline V gene data show CDR1 as MNHEY and CDR2 as SVGEGT. The V end lost 0 bases, the J end lost 1 base, and 4 bases lay between the germline ends. The CDR3 covers 14 residues. This chain's CDR3 is CASSYSRSNQPQHF. The CDR3 nucleotides are TGTGCCAGCAGTTACTCTCGGAGCAATCAGCCCCAGCATTTT.

The CDR3 loop reads CASIYAANEKLFF. In DNA, the CDR3 is TGTGCCAGCATTTACGCGGCTAATGAAAAACTGTTTTTT. The J gene is TRBJ1-4, the V gene TRBV2, with D uncertain. Per germline, CDR1 SNHLY and CDR2 FYNNEI. The CDR3 loop spans 13 amino acids. Trimming left V 7 bases short and J 3 bases short, with 9 bases between.

This clone was recorded many times. The V and J genes are TRBV28 and TRBJ1-2, with D uncertain. Trimming removed 3 bases from V and 4 bases from J, with 9 bases in between. CDR1 MDHEN and CDR2 SYDVKM come from the germline V gene. This CDR3 is 13 amino acids long. The CDR3 here is CASSFRAAYGYTF. CDR3 nucleotides: TGTGCCAGCAGTTTTCGGGCCGCCTATGGCTACACCTTC.

Of note for this clone: The CDR3 ends on some other residue instead of the conserved phenylalanine or tryptophan, so this is likely a read error. The limits of the CDR3 on the DNA are not certain, so only TCRdb's listed CDR3 is given. The chain recombines TRBV28 with TRBJ2-7; the table's D gene call, TRBD1, was not cross checked with the DNA. From germline, CDR1 is MDHEN and CDR2 SYDVKM. The CDR3 sequence runs 14 residues, both termini included. The CDR3 reads CASRNTGLDYEHYL.

In this sample, this clone is medium-sized. This chain links TRBV19 with TRBJ2-7; 10 bases align to TRBD2. CDR3 length: 15 residues. The germline V gene has CDR1 LNHDA and CDR2 SQIVND (reference sequence). The V and J ends lost 9 bases and 0 bases, in that order; junction bases with no gene match: 8. In nucleotides, the CDR3 is TGTGCCAGCAGAGGGGCTAGCGGGAGCTCCTACGAGCAGTACTTC. It is translated as CASRGASGSSYEQYF.

This clone is categorized as large. The chain couples TRBV6-5 to TRBJ1-3; TRBD1 matches 12 bases. The CDR3 is made up of 18 amino acids. J gave up 4 bases and V 6 bases, and 13 bases lay outside the gene matches. CDR1 and CDR2 (germline): MNHEY, SVGAGI. In nucleotides, the CDR3 is TGTGCCAGCAGCCCCACCCCGGGACAGGGGGCGCCGGGAAACACCATATATTTT. It translates to CASSPTPGQGAPGNTIYF.

The chain employs TRBV7-6 and TRBJ2-7; unclear D gene. The CDR3 runs 13 residues. Looked up from germline, CDR1 is SGHVS and CDR2 is FNYEAQ. The ends were cut back, 5 bases at V and 7 bases at J, with 15 bases in the middle. The CDR3 sequence is CASSHPGSREQYF. The DNA of the CDR3 is TGTGCCAGCAGCCACCCGGGCTCCCGTGAGCAGTACTTC. Supplemented by reference TRBV7-6 and TRBJ2-7, the full variable domain reads GAGVSQSPRYKVTKRGQDVALRCDPISGHVSLYWYRQALGQGPEFLTYFNYEAQQDKSGLPNDRFSAERPEGSISTLTIQRTEQRDSAMYRCASSHPGSREQYFGPGTRLTVT.

This clone was picked up one time. V and J are TRBV30 and TRBJ1-1; D remains unclear. The CDR3 length is 14 residues. From germline, CDR1 is GTSNPN and CDR2 SVGIG (reference sequence). V lost 8 bases and J lost 0, with 16 bases in between. CDR3: CASSRGFMNTEAFF. The CDR3 DNA sequence: TGTGCCAGTAGTCGCGGATTCATGAACACTGAAGCTTTCTTT.

This clone was detected ten times or more. The V call is TRBV30, the J call TRBJ1-5; 8 bases are a match to TRBD1. The CDR3 spans 15 residues. CDR1 and CDR2 from the germline V gene are GTSNPN and SVGIG (reference sequence). After removal of 0 bases from V and 4 bases from J, the junction contained 5 bases not matched to a gene. The CDR3 spells CAWSVSGGWNQPQHF. CDR3 in DNA: TGTGCCTGGAGTGTGTCAGGGGGCTGGAATCAGCCCCAGCATTTT.

This chain joins TRBV5-8 and TRBJ2-7; D gene ambiguous. V lost 4 bases and J 5 bases, leaving 16 bases between the germline ends. Looked up from germline, CDR1 is SGHTS and CDR2 is YDEGEE. The CDR3 is made up of 14 amino acids. The CDR3 DNA is TGTGCCAGCAGCCCAGGCGGTGGGTCCGACGAGCAGTACTTC. It translates to CASSPGGGSDEQYF. Together with reference TRBV5-8 and TRBJ2-7, the CDR3 gives the full variable domain: EAGVTQSPTHLIKTRGQQATLRCSPISGHTSVYWYQQALGLGLQFLLWYDEGEERNRGNFPPRFSGRQFPNYSSELNVNALELEDSALYLCASSPGGGSDEQYFGPGTRLTVT.

This clone was detected a few times. A much more abundant neighbour one base away suggests this may be a read error. The chain recombines TRBV20-1 with TRBJ2-1; 10 bases map to TRBD1. The germline gives CDR1 DFQATT, CDR2 SNEGSKA (reference sequence). The CDR3 has 14 amino acids. As DNA, the CDR3 is TGCGGTGTCGCCGGGACAGGGGAGATCAATGAGCAGTTCTTC. Its translation is CGVAGTGEINEQFF.

Many counts were recorded for this clone. The chain couples TRBV7-8 to TRBJ2-5; D uncertain. Trimming removed 1 base from V and 7 bases from J, with 10 bases in between. The CDR3 covers 13 residues. Germline assignment: CDR1 SGHVS and CDR2 FQNEAQ. DNA of the CDR3: TGTGCCAGCAGCTTAGACAGTTTTGGGACCCAGTACTTC. It translates to CASSLDSFGTQYF.